Here is one TCR beta chain with its context. Using immunoSEQ multiplex PCR, the repertoire was profiled, and TCRdb retains in-frame clones only, with some absent. Counted here are around 91,000 clones, roughly 80% occurring once; the ten biggest clones make up roughly 15%. CDR1 LNHDA and CDR2 SQIVND come from the germline V gene (reference sequence). The V and J ends lost 1 base and 2 bases respectively, with 12 bases between them. This CDR3 comprises 16 residues. This specimen comes from a study of PD-1 blockade in classical Hodgkin lymphoma. Each of the patients experienced relapse following autologous stem cell transplantation, and their brentuximab vedotin exposure differed.

The source material was peripheral blood mononuclear cells (PBMCs), sampled before the second cycle of nivolumab. The TCR sequence derives from a human donor with classical Hodgkin lymphoma. J is TRBJ1-5 and V is TRBV19; D not certain. CDR3 DNA: TGTGCCAGTAGTATAGGAGGTACTCGTGGCAATCAGCCCCAGCATTTT. Protein: CASSIGGTRGNQPQHF.